Shown below are 32 T cell receptor beta chains from a single sample sequenced in a study of technical replicates of blood from a few donors. The repertoire was sequenced with immunoSEQ multiplex PCR; TCRdb's copy has only in-frame clones and lacks some. The sample carries approximately 75,000 clones, nearly 98% recorded once. Sequencing was carried out using T cells isolated from PBMCs. These receptors all come from a human donor in good health.

The chain uses TRBV7-8 and TRBJ2-3; possibly TRBD1 for D (6 bases). The CDR3 spans 19 residues. Germline lookup yields CDR1 SGHVS and CDR2 FQNEAQ. V lost 5 bases and J lost 0, with 24 bases in between. The CDR3 DNA reads TGTGCCAGCAGCCACGTTTTTGGGGGCAGGCCTCTTAGCACAGATACGCAGTATTTT. It codes for CASSHVFGGRPLSTDTQYF.

The CDR3 region has the DNA TGCAGCGCTAGGACAGGCCCTCGCGATCAGCCCCAGCATTTT. Protein sequence: CSARTGPRDQPQHF. The chain links TRBV29-1 to TRBJ1-5; 7 bases are shared with TRBD1. The CDR3 length is 14 residues. The germline V gene has CDR1 SQVTM and CDR2 ANQGSEA. The J segment lost 5 bases and the V segment lost 7 bases, leaving 11 bases of the junction unmatched.

The chain carries TRBV6-5 and TRBJ1-3; 7 nucleotides line up with TRBD1. This CDR3 contains 14 residues. J lost 0 bases, V lost 5 bases, and 1 base had no gene match. Germline values: CDR1 MNHEY, CDR2 SVGAGI. The CDR3 spells CASSRDSSGNTIYF. CDR3 nucleotides: TGTGCCAGCAGTCGGGACAGCTCTGGAAACACCATATATTTT.

This chain links TRBV5-6 with TRBJ2-1, with D hard to call. Trimming took off 6 bases at V and 8 bases at J, with 15 bases between the two ends. This CDR3 has 13 residues. Germline-derived CDR1 and CDR2 are SGHDT and YYEEEE. CDR3 bases: TGTGCCAGCAATGCGGTCCCTCGAGATGAGCAGTTCTTC. Its translation: CASNAVPRDEQFF.

The chain joins TRBV7-9 to TRBJ2-7, with D uncertain. Germline CDR1 and CDR2: SEHNR and FQNEAQ (reference sequence). V was shortened by 5 bases and J by 4 bases, with 6 bases between the two germline ends. The CDR3 is made up of 11 amino acids. CDR3 loop: CASSRTYEQYF. In DNA, the CDR3 is TGTGCCAGCAGCCGTACTTACGAGCAGTACTTC.

The CDR3: CASSQDLGGSSSNQPQHF. DNA for the CDR3: TGTGCCAGCAGCCAAGATCTGGGGGGATCAAGTAGCAATCAGCCCCAGCATTTT. This sequence joins TRBV4-2 and TRBJ1-5; TRBD1 might be the D (5 bases). Germline V gives CDR1 LGHNA, CDR2 YNFKEQ. The CDR3 covers 18 residues. Trimming left V 0 bases short and J 0 bases short, with 15 bases between.

The chain is built from TRBV10-3 and TRBJ1-3, with a tentative D call TRBD1 (6 bases). Trimming removed 6 bases at V and 0 bases at J, with 12 bases between. Germline CDR1 reads ENHRY; CDR2 reads SYGVKD. This CDR3 is built from 15 residues. The chain's CDR3 is CAISGTGLSGNTIYF. Here the CDR3 DNA reads TGTGCCATCAGCGGTACAGGGCTCTCTGGAAACACCATATATTTT.

The chain couples TRBV4-3 to TRBJ1-3; 12 bases agree with TRBD1. Germline V gives CDR1 LGHNA, CDR2 YSLEER. The V and J ends lost 4 bases and 4 bases, in that order; junction bases with no gene match: 2. The CDR3 contains 15 residues. DNA of the CDR3: TGCGCCAGCAGCCGGGACAGGGGGCAAGGAAACACCATATATTTT. Translated, it gives CASSRDRGQGNTIYF.

The chain is built from TRBV27 and TRBJ1-5; 10 nucleotides line up with TRBD1. Looked up from germline, CDR1 is MNHEY and CDR2 is SMNVEV (reference sequence). The CDR3 contains 17 residues. J gave up 3 bases and V 6 bases, and 11 bases lay outside the gene matches. CDR3 region: CASRGFGTGAFNQPQHF. The DNA of the CDR3 is TGTGCCAGCAGGGGATTCGGGACAGGGGCCTTCAATCAGCCCCAGCATTTT.

This rearrangement joins TRBV7-8 to TRBJ2-7, with D maybe TRBD2 (6 bases). The CDR3 runs 13 residues. Between the trimmed V and J ends, which lost 5 bases and 4 bases, there was a span of 12 bases. The germline V gene has CDR1 SGHVS and CDR2 FQNEAQ. The DNA for the CDR3 is TGTGCCAGCAGCCCGGGAGTCTTGTACGAGCAGTACTTC. Translated: CASSPGVLYEQYF.

The gene calls are TRBV7-6 and TRBJ2-1, with 11 bases fitting TRBD2. Germline trimming cut 1 base from V and 8 bases from J; bases unmatched to any gene: 7. Germline V gene lookup returns CDR1 SGHVS and CDR2 FNYEAQ. The length of the CDR3 is 16 residues. The CDR3 nucleotides are TGTGCCAGCAGCTTAGGTAGCGGGAGGGCCTTGGATGAGCAGTTCTTC. It codes for CASSLGSGRALDEQFF.

The rearrangement joins TRBV28 to TRBJ2-1; D perhaps matches TRBD1 (5 bases). The CDR3 runs 15 residues. The V end was cut by 5 bases, the J end by 0 bases, with 11 bases between. Germline CDR1 and CDR2: MDHEN and SYDVKM. The CDR3 is CASSMKTDSYNEQFF. CDR3 coding DNA: TGTGCCAGCAGTATGAAGACAGACTCCTACAATGAGCAGTTCTTC.

V gene TRBV30 combines with J gene TRBJ1-4, with D unclear. Trimming pared 5 bases from V and 5 bases from J, leaving 15 bases between. This CDR3 has 14 residues. The germline gives CDR1 GTSNPN, CDR2 SVGIG (reference sequence). The CDR3 bases are TGTGCCTGGGATATCAAAGGGAGGAATGAAAAACTGTTTTTT. Protein: CAWDIKGRNEKLFF.

The V gene is TRBV5-6, the J gene TRBJ2-4, with 7 bases that match TRBD1. With V trimmed by 5 bases and J by 3 bases, 5 bases remained unmatched. The CDR3 has 14 residues. Germline V CDR1 and CDR2: SGHDT, YYEEEE. CDR3: CASRHTGVKNIQYF. CDR3 DNA: TGTGCCAGCAGACATACAGGGGTCAAAAACATTCAGTACTTC. The whole variable domain, remainder taken from reference TRBV5-6 and TRBJ2-4, is DAGVTQSPTHLIKTRGQQVTLRCSPKSGHDTVSWYQQALGQGPQFIFQYYEEEERQRGNFPDRFSGHQFPNYSSELNVNALLLGDSALYLCASRHTGVKNIQYFGAGTRLSVL.

The chain employs TRBV19 and TRBJ2-3, with TRBD2 identical over 11 bases. CDR1 and CDR2 (germline): LNHDA, SQIVND (reference sequence). The CDR3 consists of 18 residues. J was trimmed by 2 bases and V by 6 bases; bases with no gene match: 13. The CDR3 DNA reads TGTGCCAGTAGCGCCCCTCCAGGTAGCGGGAGGGCCACAGATACGCAGTATTTT. Translation gives CASSAPPGSGRATDTQYF.

This chain joins TRBV7-9 and TRBJ1-1; TRBD1 is a possible D gene (5 bases). The CDR3 spans 17 residues. Germline values: CDR1 SEHNR, CDR2 FQNEAQ (reference sequence). Trimming removed 11 bases at V and 0 bases at J, with 25 bases between. The CDR3 DNA follows: TGTGCCGCCTGGTTGTTGGTTGGGGACTCTTTGAACACTGAAGCTTTCTTT. Its translation: CAAWLLVGDSLNTEAFF.

V and J are TRBV5-4 and TRBJ2-3; D perhaps matches TRBD1 (6 bases). The CDR3 length is 15 residues. Deletions cut 0 bases from V and 3 bases from J, with 11 bases between. Per the germline V gene, CDR1 is SGHNT and CDR2 is YYREEE (reference sequence). The CDR3 reads CASSLGQVATDTQYF. The CDR3, as DNA: TGTGCCAGCAGCTTGGGACAGGTGGCGACAGATACGCAGTATTTT.

The chain has TRBV18 and TRBJ1-3; D remains unclear. Trimming removed 2 bases at V and 0 bases at J, with 11 bases between. CDR3 length: 16 amino acids. Germline V gene data show CDR1 as KGHSH and CDR2 as LQKENI. The CDR3 spells CASSPNSGYSGNTIYF. CDR3 DNA sequence: TGTGCCAGCTCACCAAACAGCGGTTACTCTGGAAACACCATATATTTT. The variable domain in full, with the rest retrieved from reference TRBV18 and TRBJ1-3, is NAGVMQNPRHLVRRRGQEARLRCSPMKGHSHVYWYRQLPEEGLKFMVYLQKENIIDESGMPKERFSAEFPKEGPSILRIQQVVRGDSAAYFCASSPNSGYSGNTIYFGEGSWLTVV.

The chain employs TRBV6-4 and TRBJ1-1, with D perhaps matching TRBD1 (5 bases). Germline loops: CDR1 MRHNA, CDR2 SNTAGT. The CDR3 is 13 residues long. Trimming left V 6 bases short and J 5 bases short, with 13 bases between. CDR3 sequence reads: CASSLGVRTEAFF. The CDR3 nucleotides are TGTGCCAGCAGCCTAGGGGTGCGGACTGAAGCTTTCTTT.

V is TRBV19 and J is TRBJ2-7; D perhaps matches TRBD1 (5 bases). The V and J ends lost 3 bases and 3 bases respectively, with 12 bases between them. The germline gives CDR1 LNHDA, CDR2 SQIVND (reference sequence). This CDR3 has 14 residues. DNA of the CDR3: TGTGCCAGTAGTATTACTGCAGGGAACTACGAGCAGTACTTC. Its protein is CASSITAGNYEQYF.

The chain combines TRBV30 with TRBJ1-4; the match to TRBD1 covers 9 bases. Germline values: CDR1 GTSNPN, CDR2 SVGIG (reference sequence). Trimming removed 3 bases from V and 0 bases from J; junction bases left unmatched: 14. The CDR3 is 19 amino acids. CDR3 nucleotide sequence: TGTGCCTGGAGACATCACAGGGGGCGCGGTCAAGCAACTAATGAAAAACTGTTTTTT. Protein product: CAWRHHRGRGQATNEKLFF.

The chain carries TRBV7-2 and TRBJ2-5, with TRBD1 identical over 8 bases. The CDR3 has 14 amino acids. The V gene's germline CDR1 is SGHTA and CDR2 FQGNSA. V gave up 2 bases and J gave up 5 bases; unmatched junction bases: 4. CDR3 region: CASSLSRGQETQYF. For the CDR3, the DNA is TGTGCCAGCAGCTTAAGCAGGGGGCAGGAGACCCAGTACTTC.

The V gene is TRBV7-2, the J gene TRBJ1-4; 7 positions agree with TRBD1. CDR1 is SGHTA, CDR2 FQGNSA, per germline. CDR3 length: 16 amino acids. The V segment lost 2 bases and the J segment 5 bases; nucleotides outside the gene matches: 8. CDR3 residues: CASSLSGGRGNEKLFF. The CDR3 DNA is TGTGCCAGCAGCTTATCAGGGGGAAGGGGGAATGAAAAACTGTTTTTT.

The V gene is TRBV19, the J gene TRBJ1-2; TRBD1 matches 7 bases. This CDR3 spans 13 amino acids. Germline trimming cut 7 bases from V and 3 bases from J; bases unmatched to any gene: 5. Germline CDR1 LNHDA, CDR2 SQIVND (reference sequence). CDR3 residues: CASKFDRDYGYTF. The CDR3 DNA is TGTGCCAGTAAATTCGACAGGGACTATGGCTACACCTTC.

The chain joins TRBV29-1 to TRBJ1-2; 7 bases are shared with TRBD1. This CDR3 contains 14 residues. Germline loops: CDR1 SQVTM, CDR2 ANQGSEA. The V segment lost 0 bases and the J segment 3 bases; nucleotides outside the gene matches: 4. The CDR3 protein is CSVEEQDRHYGYTF. CDR3 in DNA: TGCAGCGTTGAAGAGCAGGACAGGCACTATGGCTACACCTTC. Full variable domain (missing parts from reference TRBV29-1 and TRBJ1-2): SAVISQKPSRDICQRGTSLTIQCQVDSQVTMMFWYRQQPGQSLTLIATANQGSEATYESGFVIDKFPISRPNLTFSTLTVSNMSPEDSSIYLCSVEEQDRHYGYTFGSGTRLTVV.

This clone was found a few times. This chain links TRBV30 with TRBJ2-1; 8 positions agree with TRBD2. The CDR3 sequence is 17 residues long. Germline trimming cut 1 base from V and 6 bases from J; bases unmatched to any gene: 14. Germline V gives CDR1 GTSNPN, CDR2 SVGIG (reference sequence). The CDR3 DNA reads TGTGCCTGGAGTGGGGGTGGGTGGACCGGGACTAGCAATGAGCAGTTCTTC. The encoded protein is CAWSGGGWTGTSNEQFF.

The rearrangement uses TRBV10-1 and TRBJ1-2; TRBD1 matches 10 bases. This CDR3 contains 19 residues. The V segment lost 4 bases and the J segment 0 bases; nucleotides outside the gene matches: 14. Germline V CDR1 and CDR2: WNHNN, SYGVQD (reference sequence). For the CDR3, the DNA is TGCGCCAGCAGTGGGGACAGGGGAAGGGATCAAGGAGCTAACTATGGCTACACCTTC. As protein: CASSGDRGRDQGANYGYTF.

This chain connects TRBV5-1 to TRBJ1-3; TRBD1 aligns across 7 bases. CDR1 is SGHRS, CDR2 YFSETQ, per germline. V was pared by 2 bases and J by 0 bases, with 5 bases of the junction left unmatched. The CDR3 covers 16 residues. Here the CDR3 reads CASSFTGQVSGNTIYF. Here the CDR3 DNA reads TGCGCCAGCAGCTTCACCGGACAGGTCTCTGGAAACACCATATATTTT.

The chain links TRBV18 to TRBJ2-3, with 13 bases aligning to TRBD2. Germline trimming cut 7 bases from V and 10 bases from J; bases unmatched to any gene: 11. This CDR3 contains 15 residues. Germline V gene data show CDR1 as KGHSH and CDR2 as LQKENI. CDR3 residues: CASWRLAGGSSPQYF. The CDR3 nucleotides are TGTGCCAGCTGGAGACTAGCGGGAGGTAGCAGCCCGCAGTATTTT.

The chain is built from TRBV4-2 and TRBJ2-7; 10 bases align to TRBD2. Germline values: CDR1 LGHNA, CDR2 YNFKEQ. V shed 2 bases and J 3 bases; nucleotides not matched to a gene: 7. This CDR3 contains 16 residues. The CDR3 spells CASSQITASGSYEQYF. CDR3 coding DNA: TGTGCCAGCAGCCAAATAACCGCTAGCGGGAGCTACGAGCAGTACTTC.

V gene TRBV15 combines with J gene TRBJ1-3; 7 bases fit TRBD1. J was trimmed by 10 bases and V by 0 bases; bases with no gene match: 15. The CDR3 length is 17 residues. Germline CDR1 LNHNV, CDR2 YYDKDF (reference sequence). As DNA, the CDR3 is TGTGCCACCAGCAGAGATGTTGGGACAGCCAGCCGGGCTACCATATATTTT. Its protein is CATSRDVGTASRATIYF.

The chain has TRBV29-1 and TRBJ1-2; D perhaps matches TRBD1 (6 bases). There are 17 residues in the CDR3. Trimming left V 3 bases short and J 6 bases short, with 26 bases between. CDR1 SQVTM and CDR2 ANQGSEA come from the germline V gene. This CDR3 is CSVDTGQTGGGVNGYTF. The CDR3 region has the DNA TGCAGCGTTGACACGGGTCAGACAGGAGGAGGAGTGAATGGCTACACCTTC.